The following is a T cell receptor beta chain sequence with its context. This clonotype has a handful of counts. What antigen it recognizes has not been identified. No qualities accompany the bases; no much larger clone lies one base away. The sample was run on an Illumina NovaSeq 6000. TCRalpha and TCRbeta cDNA libraries were constructed by 5'RACE with constant-segment primers, with sample barcodes and unique molecular identifiers being introduced. Trizol reagent was used to extract RNA from every sample. Library amplification was performed in two PCR steps, and a second sample barcode and Illumina TruSeq adapters were introduced in the second step. Libraries were sequenced on an Illumina NovaSeq with 2 x 150 bp paired-end reads. Processing in the source paper ran as follows. Reads were demultiplexed and collapsed into UMI-guided consensus sequences with migec v1.2.7. Using mixcr v2.1.11, UMI consensuses were aligned to TRA and TRB V and J templates and then assembled into clonotypes. A clonotype was counted as expanded or contracted only when both edgeR and NoisET called the clonotype significant, with the noise models trained on biological replicates. edgeR calls used a false discovery rate-adjusted p below 0.01 and a log2 fold-change threshold of 1. PCA with hierarchical clustering of max-normalized trajectories of the 1000 most abundant clonotypes was used as exploratory dynamics analysis. Separately sequenced CD4+ and CD8+ repertoires were used to assign a CD4 or CD8 phenotype to each responding clone. The public reads were run again by TCRdb, first through fastp at Q25 and then through MiXCR, and only productive beta chains were kept. Duplicate CDR3 protein sequences are folded into a single record with the most common DNA and genes. The V and J calls follow TCRdb's processing rather than the paper's. The sample table holds a few hundred thousand distinct CDR3 sequences, of which approximately 15% were seen once. The ten biggest clones cover approximately 21% of the sample.

PBMCs were isolated by Ficoll-Paque density gradient centrifugation. This entry belongs to a study of T-cell memory formation after mild COVID-19 (TCRdb year 2021). In the study overall: TCR sequence clusters from the two donors were largely donor specific. In a couple of donors, T-cell clones that expanded and contracted after mild COVID-19 were tracked by sequencing TCRalpha and TCRbeta repertoires over time. Two young, previously healthy adult volunteers made up the cohort, one male and one female.

Beyond this particular receptor, the publication reports: Contracting CD4+ clones were located mainly in the CM and EM memory subsets, whereas CD8+ clones were found to be enriched in EMRA. Clones contracting from day 15 to 85 had balanced CD4/CD8 phenotypes, while a second wave expanding from day 15 to 37 was biased towards CD4+. Some responding clones were detected in pre-infection memory, which suggested that pre-existing cross-reactive memory T cells had joined the SARS-CoV-2 response. Whether the second-wave clones peaking on day 37 were SARS-CoV-2 specific was not confirmed. The study covered only a couple of mild cases, and larger cohorts including severe cases with pre-infection samples were considered necessary.

The CDR3 runs 14 residues from the cysteine to the phenylalanine. CDR3 DNA is the only sequence kept; it has 42 bases, read in frame from the first base. V and J lose 0 bases and 2 bases, and a span of 8 bases separates them. Via the germline V gene (reference sequence), CDR1 is DFQATT and CDR2 SNEGSKA. The sequencing input was PBMCs or a T cell subset sorted from them (not recorded which). The chain uses TRBV20-1 and TRBJ1-5, with an unclear D gene assignment. This TCR derives from a man between 18 and 35 years old who had mild COVID-19 (a few samples of this study predate the infection). The sample titles of this study are shuffled in the database, so cell type and time point are left out; the donor was told from shared clones. This receptor carries the CDR3 CSARDPTGNQPQHF. The bases read TGCAGTGCTAGAGATCCGACGGGCAATCAGCCCCAGCATTTT.